These 20 T cell receptor beta chains were all obtained from the same sample, sequenced in a study of early T cells in non-severe SARS-CoV-2 infection. MiXCR was run by TCRdb on the 5' RACE reads, yielding one entry per CDR3 protein. Among around 57,000 distinct CDR3 sequences, more than 10% were seen once, and the ten largest hold about 1.7%. The sample was whole blood. These receptors all stem from an adult who was a healthcare worker with PCR-confirmed SARS-CoV-2 infection or an uninfected control (not recorded which).

The table lists this clonotype with many counts. The CDR3 reads CASSSETGSSYNSPLHF. The CDR3 nucleotides read TGTGCCAGCAGCTCCGAAACGGGGAGCTCCTATAATTCACCCCTCCACTTT. This chain links TRBV5-4 with TRBJ1-6; D gene uncertain. V lost 3 bases and J lost 0, with 13 bases in between. CDR1 is SGHNT, CDR2 YYREEE, per germline (reference sequence). This CDR3 spans 17 amino acids.

This clonotype was seen at least ten times. The gene calls are TRBV6-5 and TRBJ2-5, with a weak D call TRBD2 (5 bases). Per germline, CDR1 MNHEY and CDR2 SVGAGI. V was trimmed by 5 bases and J by 0 bases, leaving 7 bases between them. This CDR3 comprises 13 residues. The CDR3 nucleotides read TGTGCCAGCAGTATAGCGTACCAAGAGACCCAGTACTTC. Translation gives CASSIAYQETQYF.

The chain employs TRBV12-3 or TRBV12-4 and TRBJ2-3, with 7 bases aligning to TRBD1. This CDR3 has 17 residues. Trimming removed 3 bases from V and 3 bases from J; junction bases left unmatched: 12. The CDR3 sequence is CASSFSTGWYRTDTQYF. In DNA form, the CDR3 reads TGTGCCAGCAGTTTTTCGACAGGGTGGTATAGAACAGATACGCAGTATTTT.

There are many counts of this clonotype. The chain combines TRBV5-1 with TRBJ2-7; possible D gene TRBD1, 5 bases. V dropped 4 bases and J dropped 1 base, with 12 bases sitting between them. The CDR3 is 14 amino acids. The germline CDR1 and CDR2 sequences are SGHRS and YFSETQ. CDR3 in DNA: TGCGCCAGCAGCCTCGGCAGGGTATCCTACGAGCAGTACTTC. The encoded protein is CASSLGRVSYEQYF. The whole variable domain, filled in from reference TRBV5-1 and TRBJ2-7, reads KAGVTQTPRYLIKTRGQQVTLSCSPISGHRSVSWYQQTPGQGLQFLFEYFSETQRNKGNFPGRFSGRQFSNSRSEMNVSTLELGDSALYLCASSLGRVSYEQYFGPGTRLTVT.

This clonotype was seen repeatedly, ten times or more. The chain is built from TRBV29-1 and TRBJ1-4; unclear D gene. This CDR3 has 12 residues. Trimming cost V 1 base and J 8 bases, with 8 bases left between them. In germline, CDR1 is SQVTM, CDR2 ANQGSEA. CDR3 sequence: CSVEAGREKLFF. CDR3 nucleotides: TGCAGCGTTGAAGCAGGACGGGAAAAACTGTTTTTT.

A remark on this clonotype: Germline is not matched at one junction end, which may reflect a read error. The rearrangement joins TRBV5-1 to TRBJ2-3, with D tentatively TRBD1 (6 bases). This CDR3 has 14 amino acids. Germline V gene data show CDR1 as SGHRS and CDR2 as YFSETQ. DNA of the CDR3: TGCACCAGCAGCTTTGGACAGAGCACAGATACGCAGTATTTT. Amino acids: CTSSFGQSTDTQYF.

J is TRBJ2-7 and V is TRBV5-1; 8 nucleotides agree with TRBD1. The CDR3 length is 14 residues. V shed 4 bases and J 4 bases; nucleotides not matched to a gene: 7. The germline CDR1 and CDR2 sequences are SGHRS and YFSETQ. CDR3 DNA sequence: TGCGCCAGCAGCGCGGACCAGGGGGCGTACGAGCAGTACTTC. It translates to CASSADQGAYEQYF.

Many counts were recorded for this clonotype. The CDR3 loop is CSVIQQVSAFF. The CDR3 region has the DNA TGCAGCGTCATCCAGCAAGTCTCAGCTTTCTTT. The J gene is TRBJ1-1, the V gene TRBV29-1; D not resolved. The CDR3 length is 11 residues. Trimming stripped 6 bases from V and 10 bases from J, with 15 bases between. Germline CDR1 is SQVTM and CDR2 is ANQGSEA.

This clonotype was seen at least ten times. CDR3 sequence reads: CASSQEWRGLRNGELFF. In nucleotides, the CDR3 is TGCGCCAGCAGCCAAGAGTGGAGGGGGCTAAGGAACGGGGAGCTGTTTTTT. The V gene is TRBV4-3, the J gene TRBJ2-2, with a weak D call TRBD1 (7 bases). Germline V gene lookup returns CDR1 LGHNA and CDR2 YSLEER. V was trimmed by 0 bases and J by 7 bases, leaving 18 bases between them. The CDR3 has 17 amino acids.

This clonotype was seen repeatedly, ten times or more. The J gene is TRBJ2-1, the V gene TRBV7-9; 9 bases fit TRBD1. The trim removed 1 base at V and 7 bases at J, leaving 2 bases unmatched. Germline V gene data show CDR1 as SEHNR and CDR2 as FQNEAQ (reference sequence). This CDR3 is built from 14 residues. CDR3 protein: CASSLETGGNEQFF. The CDR3 region has the DNA TGTGCCAGCAGCTTAGAGACAGGGGGAAATGAGCAGTTCTTC.

DNA for the CDR3: TGTGCCAGCAGTTACTCGATTGACCCGGGACACCTGAACACCGGGGAGCTGTTTTTT. Protein sequence: CASSYSIDPGHLNTGELFF. The chain couples TRBV6-2 or TRBV6-3 to TRBJ2-2, with D perhaps matching TRBD1 (6 bases). This CDR3 has 19 amino acids. Trimming shortened V by 0 bases and J by 1 base, and 18 bases separated the two germline ends. CDR1 and CDR2 (germline): MNHEY, SVGEGT.

There are many counts of this clonotype. This chain connects TRBV7-9 to TRBJ2-3; 9 positions match TRBD2. Germline CDR1 and CDR2: SEHNR and FQNEAQ (reference sequence). V lost 5 bases and J lost 2; bases outside the gene matches: 5. The length of the CDR3 is 15 residues. CDR3 amino acids: CASSPPSGDTDTQYF. CDR3 sequence (DNA): TGTGCCAGCAGCCCGCCTAGCGGGGACACAGATACGCAGTATTTT.

The chain's CDR3 is CASSVAWLAGENEQFF. The DNA for the CDR3 is TGTGCCAGCAGCGTAGCTTGGCTAGCGGGGGAAAATGAGCAGTTCTTC. The J gene is TRBJ2-1, the V gene TRBV9; 10 positions agree with TRBD2. Germline V gene lookup returns CDR1 SGDLS and CDR2 YYNGEE. The CDR3 sequence is 16 residues long. V dropped 0 bases and J dropped 7; count of bases not matched to a gene: 7.

This clonotype was seen at least ten times. V and J are TRBV11-2 and TRBJ2-1; 11 bases are shared with TRBD2. Germline values: CDR1 SGHAT, CDR2 FQNNGV. The CDR3 extends over 13 amino acids. J gave up 10 bases and V 4 bases, and 3 bases lay outside the gene matches. The CDR3 here is CASSWRTSGEQFF. CDR3 nucleotide sequence: TGTGCCAGCAGCTGGCGGACTAGCGGGGAGCAGTTCTTC.

This clonotype was counted a few times. The gene calls are TRBV7-9 and TRBJ2-7; the match to TRBD1 covers 11 bases. Germline CDR1 and CDR2: SEHNR and FQNEAQ (reference sequence). The CDR3 is made up of 15 amino acids. With 4 bases clipped from V and 7 bases from J, the junction kept 9 bases outside the gene matches. This CDR3 is CASSSWDRGRREQYF. CDR3 sequence (DNA): TGTGCCAGCAGCTCGTGGGACAGGGGGAGGCGGGAGCAGTACTTC.

This clonotype was seen more than once but under ten times. This chain uses TRBV18 with TRBJ1-5, with a weak D call TRBD1 (5 bases). The CDR3 extends over 13 amino acids. The germline V gene has CDR1 KGHSH and CDR2 LQKENI. V was clipped by 6 bases and J by 6 bases, with 12 bases between them. The CDR3 protein is CASSRDQGQPQHF. CDR3 coding DNA: TGTGCCAGCTCTCGTGATCAGGGTCAGCCCCAGCATTTT.

This chain connects TRBV7-3 to TRBJ2-1; 8 positions match TRBD1. CDR1 and CDR2 (germline): SGHTA, FQGTGA. The CDR3 contains 15 residues. V lost 5 bases, J lost 7 bases, and 10 bases stayed unmatched. CDR3 residues: CASSPGQGWVNEQFF. The CDR3 DNA is TGTGCCAGCAGCCCCGGACAGGGCTGGGTAAATGAGCAGTTCTTC.

This clonotype was counted at least ten times. The V gene is TRBV7-2, the J gene TRBJ1-6; D might be TRBD1 (6 bases). Trimming stripped 5 bases from V and 7 bases from J, with 15 bases between. Germline CDR1 is SGHTA and CDR2 is FQGNSA. CDR3 length equals 15 residues. The CDR3 loop is CASSVEDRSNSPLHF. CDR3 coding DNA: TGTGCCAGCAGCGTAGAGGACAGATCAAATTCACCCCTCCACTTT. Looking up the rest from reference TRBV7-2 and TRBJ1-6 gives the full variable domain: GAGVSQSPSNKVTEKGKDVELRCDPISGHTALYWYRQSLGQGLEFLIYFQGNSAPDKSGLPSDRFSAERTGGSVSTLTIQRTQQEDSAVYLCASSVEDRSNSPLHFGNGTRLTVT.

The V gene is TRBV7-2, the J gene TRBJ2-3; D perhaps matches TRBD2 (5 bases). The germline gives CDR1 SGHTA, CDR2 FQGNSA. This CDR3 is built from 12 residues. V shed 8 bases and J shed 4 bases, with 10 bases lying between them. The CDR3 spells CASRAGPDTQYF. The DNA for the CDR3 is TGTGCCAGCCGGGCGGGCCCAGATACGCAGTATTTT.

This clonotype was detected ten times or more. The chain employs TRBV14 and TRBJ2-5, with D uncertain. Germline values: CDR1 SGHDN, CDR2 FVKESK. Trimming cost V 0 bases and J 5 bases, with 13 bases left between them. CDR3 length equals 15 residues. CDR3 coding DNA: TGTGCCAGCAGCCAAGACTGGCCCCCAGAGGAGACCCAGTACTTC. Residues: CASSQDWPPEETQYF.